A selection of T cell receptor beta chains follows, all from one sample in a study of shared clonotypes between healthy human individuals. TCRdb keeps only in-frame clones here, not all; method: immunoSEQ multiplex PCR. The repertoire holds fewer than 600,000 clones, with roughly three quarters as singletons. The sequenced sample consisted of PBMCs. The source is a woman in her 40s in good health. Some clones in this sample may be carry-over from other donors' samples. The CDR3 runs from the conserved cysteine through the conserved F or W. Each record gives: CDR3 protein, CDR3 DNA, clone size, D gene, V gene, J gene. The D gene is left open where the match is weak. Some rows have no size entry. The others give once, few or many, or a class for an expanded clone.

CDR3aa: CASRTVGQPSNILNGYTF
CDR3nt: TGTGCCAGCAGAACTGTAGGCCAGCCCAGCAATATTTTAAATGGCTACACCTTC
abundance: -
d_gene: -
v_gene: TRBV28
j_gene: TRBJ1-2

CDR3aa: CASSPPFLYEQFF
CDR3nt: TGTGCCAGCAGCCCACCATTTTTATATGAGCAGTTCTTC
abundance: -
d_gene: -
v_gene: TRBV13
j_gene: TRBJ2-1

CDR3aa: CASSQSLAGGDTQYF
CDR3nt: TGCGCCAGCAGCCAATCCCTAGCGGGAGGGGATACGCAGTATTTT
abundance: -
d_gene: TRBD2
v_gene: TRBV4-3
j_gene: TRBJ2-3

CDR3aa: CASSFGLMNTEAFF
CDR3nt: TGTGCCAGCAGCTTCGGACTCATGAACACTGAAGCTTTCTTT
abundance: -
d_gene: -
v_gene: TRBV7-8
j_gene: TRBJ1-1

CDR3aa: CAARDRAGSPLHF
CDR3nt: TGTGCAGCACGGGACAGGGCTGGCTCACCCCTCCACTTT
abundance: -
d_gene: TRBD1
v_gene: TRBV6-5
j_gene: TRBJ1-6

CDR3aa: CSVGTQYF
CDR3nt: TGCAGTGTGGGTACGCAGTATTTT
abundance: -
d_gene: -
v_gene: TRBV20-1
j_gene: TRBJ2-3

CDR3aa: CASSPLKSSYNEQFF
CDR3nt: TGTGCCAGCAGTCCCTTAAAGAGCTCCTACAATGAGCAGTTCTTC
abundance: -
d_gene: -
v_gene: TRBV27
j_gene: TRBJ2-1

CDR3aa: CASSPEAAPEQYF
CDR3nt: TGTGCCAGCAGCCCAGAGGCCGCTCCCGAGCAGTACTTC
abundance: -
d_gene: -
v_gene: TRBV7-9
j_gene: TRBJ2-7

CDR3aa: CASSLVLAGTTDTQYF
CDR3nt: TGTGCCAGCAGCTTAGTACTGGCGGGTACCACAGATACGCAGTATTTT
abundance: -
d_gene: -
v_gene: TRBV7-8
j_gene: TRBJ2-3

CDR3aa: CASSPPGAHEQYF
CDR3nt: TGTGCCAGCAGCCCCCCGGGGGCCCACGAGCAGTACTTC
abundance: -
d_gene: -
v_gene: TRBV11-3
j_gene: TRBJ2-7

CDR3aa: CASSLNANTEAFF
CDR3nt: TGTGCCAGCAGCCTCAACGCGAACACTGAAGCTTTCTTT
abundance: -
d_gene: -
v_gene: TRBV14
j_gene: TRBJ1-1

CDR3aa: CASSPTRGRETQYF
CDR3nt: TGTGCCAGCAGCCCGACGCGAGGGCGCGAGACCCAGTACTTC
abundance: -
d_gene: -
v_gene: TRBV11-2
j_gene: TRBJ2-5

CDR3aa: CASSVGSFGDEQFF
CDR3nt: TGTGCCAGCAGCGTGGGTAGCTTTGGGGATGAGCAGTTCTTC
abundance: once
d_gene: -
v_gene: TRBV9
j_gene: TRBJ2-1

CDR3aa: CASSLSSGSVDNEQFF
CDR3nt: TGTGCCAGCAGCTTAAGCAGCGGGAGTGTAGACAATGAGCAGTTCTTC
abundance: -
d_gene: TRBD2
v_gene: TRBV7-2
j_gene: TRBJ2-1

CDR3aa: CASSRRGVNAETQYF
CDR3nt: TGTGCCAGCAGTCGAAGGGGGGTAAACGCGGAGACCCAGTACTTC
abundance: -
d_gene: -
v_gene: TRBV28
j_gene: TRBJ2-5

CDR3aa: CAWSGGRITEAFF
CDR3nt: TGTGCCTGGAGTGGAGGGCGTATCACTGAAGCTTTCTTT
abundance: -
d_gene: -
v_gene: TRBV30
j_gene: TRBJ1-1

CDR3aa: CASSLVRETQYF
CDR3nt: TGTGCCAGCAGCTTAGTCCGGGAGACCCAGTACTTC
abundance: -
d_gene: -
v_gene: TRBV7-2
j_gene: TRBJ2-5

CDR3aa: CASSGGAVNSNQPQHF
CDR3nt: TGTGCCAGCAGCGGGGGGGCGGTCAATAGCAATCAGCCCCAGCATTTT
abundance: many
d_gene: -
v_gene: TRBV5-5
j_gene: TRBJ1-5

CDR3aa: CSVELAGSSYNEQFF
CDR3nt: TGCAGCGTTGAGTTAGCGGGAAGCTCCTACAATGAGCAGTTCTTC
abundance: -
d_gene: TRBD2
v_gene: TRBV29-1
j_gene: TRBJ2-1

CDR3aa: CASSPQGEPYSGANVLTF
CDR3nt: TGTGCCAGCAGCCCACAGGGAGAACCCTACTCTGGGGCCAACGTCCTGACTTTC
abundance: -
d_gene: -
v_gene: TRBV7-3
j_gene: TRBJ2-6

CDR3aa: CASSFGEQFF
CDR3nt: TGTGCCAGCAGCTTCGGTGAGCAGTTCTTC
abundance: -
d_gene: -
v_gene: TRBV7-9
j_gene: TRBJ2-1

CDR3aa: CASSQDVSGEGTDTQYF
CDR3nt: TGTGCCAGCAGCCAAGACGTATCCGGGGAAGGCACAGATACGCAGTATTTT
abundance: -
d_gene: -
v_gene: TRBV4-2
j_gene: TRBJ2-3

CDR3aa: CASSLDGTGYEQYF
CDR3nt: TGTGCCAGCAGCTTAGACGGGACAGGATACGAGCAGTACTTC
abundance: -
d_gene: TRBD1
v_gene: TRBV11-2
j_gene: TRBJ2-7

CDR3aa: CASSIDPAAEGYEQYF
CDR3nt: TGTGCCAGTAGTATAGATCCCGCAGCGGAAGGCTACGAGCAGTACTTC
abundance: once
d_gene: -
v_gene: TRBV19
j_gene: TRBJ2-7

CDR3aa: CASSSSGEQFF
CDR3nt: TGTGCCAGCAGCTCAAGCGGGGAGCAGTTCTTC
abundance: -
d_gene: -
v_gene: TRBV7-9
j_gene: TRBJ2-1

CDR3aa: CASSPRDRGDTEAFF
CDR3nt: TGTGCCAGCAGCCCCCGGGACAGGGGAGACACTGAAGCTTTCTTT
abundance: many
d_gene: TRBD1
v_gene: TRBV5-4
j_gene: TRBJ1-1

CDR3aa: CASSPQGGSYEQYF
CDR3nt: TGTGCCAGTAGTCCTCAGGGAGGGAGTTACGAGCAGTACTTC
abundance: once
d_gene: TRBD2
v_gene: TRBV19
j_gene: TRBJ2-7

CDR3aa: CASSPGTSGKYTGELFF
CDR3nt: TGTGCCAGCAGCCCCGGGACTAGCGGGAAGTACACCGGGGAGCTGTTTTTT
abundance: few
d_gene: TRBD2
v_gene: TRBV4-2
j_gene: TRBJ2-2

CDR3aa: CASSRGVGYEQYF
CDR3nt: TGTGCCAGCAGCCGCGGGGTAGGGTACGAGCAGTACTTC
abundance: -
d_gene: -
v_gene: TRBV7-3
j_gene: TRBJ2-7

CDR3aa: CASSEPGVIGELFF
CDR3nt: TGTGCCAGCAGTGAACCGGGGGTCATCGGGGAGCTGTTTTTT
abundance: -
d_gene: -
v_gene: TRBV25-1
j_gene: TRBJ2-2

CDR3aa: CAWSRGEADMNTEAFF
CDR3nt: TGTGCCTGGAGCCGGGGGGAGGCGGACATGAACACTGAAGCTTTCTTT
abundance: once
d_gene: -
v_gene: TRBV30
j_gene: TRBJ1-1

CDR3aa: CAWMPLAGGEQYF
CDR3nt: TGTGCCTGGATGCCTCTAGCGGGAGGCGAGCAGTACTTC
abundance: many
d_gene: TRBD2
v_gene: TRBV30
j_gene: TRBJ2-7

CDR3aa: CASSPRTGCAHEQYF
CDR3nt: TGCGCCAGCAGCCCAAGGACAGGTTGCGCCCACGAGCAGTACTTC
abundance: many
d_gene: TRBD1
v_gene: TRBV23-1
j_gene: TRBJ2-7

CDR3aa: CAWVAVTGDTQYF
CDR3nt: TGTGCCTGGGTAGCGGTAACGGGAGATACGCAGTATTTT
abundance: -
d_gene: -
v_gene: TRBV30
j_gene: TRBJ2-3

CDR3aa: CASSRGQGNYGYTF
CDR3nt: TGTGCCAGTAGTAGAGGACAGGGGAACTATGGCTACACCTTC
abundance: -
d_gene: TRBD1
v_gene: TRBV19
j_gene: TRBJ1-2

CDR3aa: CASSLAGSHTEAFF
CDR3nt: TGTGCCAGCAGCTTAGCGGGCAGCCACACTGAAGCTTTCTTT
abundance: -
d_gene: -
v_gene: TRBV11-2
j_gene: TRBJ1-1

CDR3aa: CANPDRGHTGELFF
CDR3nt: TGTGCCAACCCGGACAGGGGGCACACCGGGGAGCTGTTTTTT
abundance: -
d_gene: TRBD1
v_gene: TRBV7-9
j_gene: TRBJ2-2

CDR3aa: CASSLDQSGELFF
CDR3nt: TGTGCCAGCAGCTTAGATCAATCCGGGGAGCTGTTTTTT
abundance: few
d_gene: -
v_gene: TRBV11-2
j_gene: TRBJ2-2

CDR3aa: CASSTDGANYGYTF
CDR3nt: TGCGCCAGCAGCACGGACGGAGCTAACTATGGCTACACCTTC
abundance: few
d_gene: -
v_gene: TRBV5-1
j_gene: TRBJ1-2

CDR3aa: CASSPPSYQETQYF
CDR3nt: TGTGCCAGCTCACCACCGTCGTACCAAGAGACCCAGTACTTC
abundance: -
d_gene: -
v_gene: TRBV18
j_gene: TRBJ2-5

CDR3aa: CASSYLSGRETQYF
CDR3nt: TGTGCCAGCAGCTACCTTAGCGGGAGAGAGACCCAGTACTTC
abundance: few
d_gene: TRBD2
v_gene: TRBV27
j_gene: TRBJ2-5

CDR3aa: CASRARTYEQYF
CDR3nt: TGTGCCAGCAGGGCTAGGACCTACGAGCAGTACTTC
abundance: -
d_gene: -
v_gene: TRBV2
j_gene: TRBJ2-7

CDR3aa: CASSYRQENYGYTF
CDR3nt: TGTGCCAGCAGTTACAGGCAGGAAAACTATGGCTACACCTTC
abundance: -
d_gene: -
v_gene: TRBV6-6
j_gene: TRBJ1-2

CDR3aa: CASSPHRAGNTDTQYF
CDR3nt: TGTGCCAGCAGTCCGCATCGGGCAGGGAACACAGATACGCAGTATTTT
abundance: -
d_gene: -
v_gene: TRBV27
j_gene: TRBJ2-3

CDR3aa: CASSLAYSDPERELFF
CDR3nt: TGTGCCAGCAGCTTAGCCTATAGCGACCCCGAGCGGGAGCTGTTTTTT
abundance: -
d_gene: -
v_gene: TRBV11-2
j_gene: TRBJ2-2

CDR3aa: CASSQERSGNYGYTF
CDR3nt: TGTGCCAGCAGCCAAGAGAGGTCAGGGAACTATGGCTACACCTTC
abundance: few
d_gene: -
v_gene: TRBV4-2
j_gene: TRBJ1-2

CDR3aa: CSVQFPGGTYEQYF
CDR3nt: TGCAGCGTTCAGTTCCCGGGAGGAACCTACGAGCAGTACTTC
abundance: -
d_gene: TRBD2
v_gene: TRBV29-1
j_gene: TRBJ2-7

CDR3aa: CASSLEGNYGYTF
CDR3nt: TGCGCCAGCAGCTTGGAAGGGAACTATGGCTACACCTTC
abundance: -
d_gene: -
v_gene: TRBV5-1
j_gene: TRBJ1-2

CDR3aa: CAWKGTADNQPQHF
CDR3nt: TGTGCCTGGAAGGGGACAGCGGACAATCAGCCCCAGCATTTT
abundance: -
d_gene: TRBD1
v_gene: TRBV30
j_gene: TRBJ1-5